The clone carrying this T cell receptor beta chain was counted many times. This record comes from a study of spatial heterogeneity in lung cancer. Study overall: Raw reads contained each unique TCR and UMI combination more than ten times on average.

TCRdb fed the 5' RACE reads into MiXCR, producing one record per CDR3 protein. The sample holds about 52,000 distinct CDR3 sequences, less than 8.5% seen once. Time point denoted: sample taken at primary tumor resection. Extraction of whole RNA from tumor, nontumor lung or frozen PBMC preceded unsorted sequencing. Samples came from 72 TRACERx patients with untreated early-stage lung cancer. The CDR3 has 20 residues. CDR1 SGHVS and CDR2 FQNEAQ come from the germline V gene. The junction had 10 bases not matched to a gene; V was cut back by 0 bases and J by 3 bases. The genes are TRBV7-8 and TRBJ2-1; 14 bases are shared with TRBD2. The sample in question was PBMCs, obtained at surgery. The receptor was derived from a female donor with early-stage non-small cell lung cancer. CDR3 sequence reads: CASSLAGGTSGGRRYNEQFF. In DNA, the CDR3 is TGTGCCAGCAGCTTAGCCGGCGGGACTAGCGGGGGTCGACGCTACAATGAGCAGTTCTTC.